This T cell receptor (beta chain) is from a study of shared clonotypes between healthy human individuals. Overall study context: A donor's plate count was three for CD4 naive and three for CD4 memory; CD8 naive had two and CD8 memory one.

The V end lost 0 bases, the J end lost 2 bases, and 12 bases lay between the germline ends. This CDR3 is built from 15 residues. Germline V gives CDR1 SGHNT, CDR2 YYREEE (reference sequence). The data were produced by immunoSEQ multiplex PCR, yet TCRdb's version contains in-frame clones alone and is incomplete. The sample includes hundreds of thousands of clones, around 96% seen only once; the top ten take 0.095% to 0.13%. Selected positively for CCR7 and CD45RO-negative, naive CD8 cells excluded terminally differentiated effector memory CD45RA+ cells. Donors had no recently reported acute infections or vaccinations and were HIV-negative.

The receptor was derived from a woman in her twenties or thirties in good health. The material sequenced was naive CD8+ T cells sorted from blood. V usage is TRBV5-4 and J usage is TRBJ2-7; D is possibly TRBD1 or TRBD2 (6 bases each). CDR3 DNA sequence: TGTGCCAGCAGCTTGGTGGCGGGACAAACCTACGAGCAGTACTTC. The encoded protein is CASSLVAGQTYEQYF.